The 14 T cell receptor beta chains below all came from one sample that was sequenced in a study of vaccination and CD4 T cells after COVID-19. Described treatment: roughly 10-day PBMC culture with coronavirus spike peptide pools or control peptides (ViraFEST assay). Ahead of the COVID-19 pandemic (2011-2018), the CD4+ T cells of the unexposed donor were collected. The Oncomine TCR Beta short-read assay sequenced DNA from cultured CD4+ T cells. Each CDR3 protein is one row after TCRdb ran MiXCR on the PCR reads. Of over 5,000 distinct CDR3 sequences detected, less than 40% appear once; the ten largest clones hold approximately 27%. Which antigens these TCRs recognize remains unknown. Material: CD4+ T cells from blood, cultured in vitro. These receptors were obtained from a human donor in good health.

Judged by abundance, this clonotype is medium-sized (0.01 to 0.1%). J is TRBJ1-5 and V is TRBV7-8; D is unresolved. Germline CDR1 reads SGHVS; CDR2 reads FQNEAQ. The length of the CDR3 is 15 residues. V was clipped by 0 bases and J by 5 bases, with 11 bases between them. The CDR3 nucleotides read TGTGCCAGCAGCTTAGCCGGCAGGCCTGATCAGCCCCAGCATTTT. This gives the protein CASSLAGRPDQPQHF.

The chain uses TRBV27 and TRBJ1-2; 7 bases match TRBD1. V lost 6 bases and J lost 0; bases outside the gene matches: 4. There are 14 residues in the CDR3. Germline V CDR1 and CDR2: MNHEY, SMNVEV (reference sequence). The CDR3 DNA reads TGTGCCAGCAGGCAGACAGGGACTAACTATGGCTACACCTTC. Protein: CASRQTGTNYGYTF.

The chain uses TRBV18 and TRBJ1-2, with 8 bases identical to TRBD1. Trimming removed 5 bases from V and 1 base from J; junction bases left unmatched: 6. This CDR3 spans 15 amino acids. Germline V lookup: CDR1 KGHSH, CDR2 LQKENI. Written as DNA, the CDR3 is TGTGCCAGCTCATCTGGACAGGGTGGTAACTATGGCTACACCTTC. Translating it yields CASSSGQGGNYGYTF.

This clonotype was counted a few times. The J gene is TRBJ1-1, the V gene TRBV20-1; 7 bases match TRBD1. The V gene end was trimmed by 5 bases and the J gene end by 4 bases; junction bases not matched to a gene: 10. CDR3 length equals 14 residues. CDR1 is DFQATT, CDR2 SNEGSKA, per germline (reference sequence). CDR3 DNA sequence: TGCAGTGCTCCCGTCCCCGACAGGGCCACTGAAGCTTTCTTT. This codes for CSAPVPDRATEAFF.

This chain connects TRBV10-1 to TRBJ1-5; 9 bases match TRBD1. Trimming cost V 4 bases and J 6 bases; bases outside gene matches: 7. The CDR3 has 15 residues. Germline V gene lookup returns CDR1 WNHNN and CDR2 SYGVQD (reference sequence). The chain's CDR3 is CASSGDRGRGQPQHF. The CDR3 DNA is TGCGCCAGCAGTGGTGACAGGGGGAGAGGTCAGCCCCAGCATTTT.

Only a few counts were recorded for this clonotype. The rearrangement links TRBV10-3 to TRBJ1-5, with a weak D call TRBD1 (6 bases). The CDR3 loop spans 15 amino acids. Trimming took off 2 bases at V and 6 bases at J, with 14 bases between the two ends. Looked up from germline, CDR1 is ENHRY and CDR2 is SYGVKD. CDR3 DNA sequence: TGTGCCATCAGTGAGGGGGCAGGGGCGGGTCAGCCCCAGCATTTT. Encoded protein: CAISEGAGAGQPQHF.

The table lists this clonotype with a few counts. The V gene is TRBV20-1, the J gene TRBJ1-6, with D possibly matching TRBD1 (6 bases). Germline lookup yields CDR1 DFQATT and CDR2 SNEGSKA (reference sequence). This CDR3 has 18 amino acids. Trimming left V 6 bases short and J 0 bases short, with 21 bases between. This CDR3 is CSANSRVRGGSYNSPLHF. The CDR3 DNA reads as TGCAGTGCGAACTCGAGGGTGAGAGGGGGCTCCTATAATTCACCCCTCCACTTT.

The V and J genes are TRBV5-5 and TRBJ2-7; possible D gene TRBD1, 6 bases. The V end was cut by 6 bases, the J end by 2 bases, with 18 bases between. Looked up from germline, CDR1 is SGHKS and CDR2 is YYEKEE (reference sequence). CDR3 size: 15 residues. The CDR3, as DNA: TGTGCCAGCAACCCAGTCCCGGGGACAACCTACGAGCAGTACTTC. This encodes CASNPVPGTTYEQYF.

The chain recombines TRBV6-1 with TRBJ1-1, with D unclear. Per the germline V gene, CDR1 is MNHNS and CDR2 is SASEGT. Trimming cost V 6 bases and J 4 bases, with 15 bases left between them. This CDR3 contains 14 residues. CDR3 bases: TGTGCCAGCAGCCGGACCGGACGGGTCACTGAAGCTTTCTTT. It is translated as CASSRTGRVTEAFF.

By share, this clonotype counts as large. The chain carries TRBV10-3 and TRBJ2-5; 8 positions agree with TRBD2. Per germline, CDR1 ENHRY and CDR2 SYGVKD. V gave up 5 bases and J gave up 4 bases; unmatched junction bases: 6. The CDR3 covers 14 residues. CDR3: CAISSGGAAETQYF. In DNA form, the CDR3 reads TGTGCCATCAGTTCCGGGGGGGCCGCAGAGACCCAGTACTTC.

CDR3 in amino acids: CASSLQLASSYEQYF. CDR3 nucleotide sequence: TGTGCCAGCAGCCTACAACTAGCGTCCTCCTACGAGCAGTACTTC. This chain connects TRBV7-2 to TRBJ2-7; 7 bases align to TRBD2. Germline CDR1 is SGHTA and CDR2 is FQGNSA. This CDR3 comprises 15 residues. Trimming cost V 5 bases and J 0 bases; bases outside gene matches: 7.

This clonotype ranks as medium-sized. The chain couples TRBV7-3 to TRBJ2-5; D is uncertain. Germline V gene sequence: CDR1 SGHTA, CDR2 FQGTGA. The CDR3 runs to 13 residues. Between the trimmed V and J ends, which lost 2 bases and 5 bases, there was a span of 9 bases. In DNA, the CDR3 is TGTGCCAGCAGCTTAGGGCTCTGGGAGACCCAGTACTTC. Its translation is CASSLGLWETQYF.

This clonotype turned up a few times. This sequence joins TRBV19 and TRBJ1-5; perhaps TRBD1 as D (5 bases). Between the trimmed V and J ends, which lost 9 bases and 5 bases, there was a span of 23 bases. Germline V gene lookup returns CDR1 LNHDA and CDR2 SQIVND (reference sequence). This CDR3 comprises 16 residues. CDR3 in amino acids: CASKQLSAGNYQPQHF. The DNA for the CDR3 is TGTGCCAGCAAACAGCTATCGGCAGGGAACTATCAGCCCCAGCATTTT.

The chain joins TRBV5-4 to TRBJ2-2; D ambiguous. The V gene lost 1 base and the J gene lost 9 bases, with 4 bases spanning the gap. CDR1 SGHNT and CDR2 YYREEE come from the germline V gene (reference sequence). The CDR3 has 11 residues. CDR3 loop: CASSLNRELFF. In nucleotides, the CDR3 is TGTGCCAGCAGCTTGAATAGGGAGCTGTTTTTT.